This is a list of T cell receptor beta chains from one sample in a study of CD8 T cells in ankylosing spondylitis. MiXCR, run by TCRdb on the 5' RACE reads, gives a single entry per CDR3 protein. The sample contains about 540,000 distinct CDR3 sequences, approximately 11% of which appear only once. Sequencing input: blood, either unsorted or a sorted T cell fraction (not recorded which). The receptors come from a male donor with ankylosing spondylitis. Both conserved end residues are part of each CDR3. D genes are given only for firm matches. Rows may omit the clone size; those that give it use once, few, many or a size class.

v_call	clone_size	d_call	j_call	cdr3_nt	cdr3_aa
TRBV25-1	NA	NA	TRBJ2-5	TGTGCCAGCAGTGAGCCGGGGCTCGGGGAGACCCAGTACTTC	CASSEPGLGETQYF
TRBV29-1	many	NA	TRBJ1-4	TGCAGCGTTGAGCAAGGCGGTGGTATTGAAAAACTGTTTTTT	CSVEQGGGIEKLFF
TRBV7-2	many	NA	TRBJ2-7	TGTGCCAGCAGCTTTGTAGGGAGCTCCTACGAGCAGTACTTC	CASSFVGSSYEQYF
TRBV5-1	NA	NA	TRBJ2-1	TGCGCCAGCAGTCCGGAGCGTGAGCAGTTCTTC	CASSPEREQFF
TRBV5-6	NA	TRBD1	TRBJ1-3	TGTGCCAGCAGCCCGTCGGACAGGGCTGGAAACACCATATATTTT	CASSPSDRAGNTIYF
TRBV5-6	NA	NA	TRBJ1-5	TGTGCCAGCAGCAGTTCTTATAGCAATCAGCCCCAGCATTTT	CASSSSYSNQPQHF
TRBV9	few	TRBD2	TRBJ2-3	TGTGCCAGCAGCGTAGGGGCTAGCGGATACCACACAGATACGCAGTATTTT	CASSVGASGYHTDTQYF
TRBV20-1	NA	NA	TRBJ2-6	TGCAGTGCCTCCCCCCACTCTGGGGCCAACGTCCTGACTTTC	CSASPHSGANVLTF
TRBV29-1	many	TRBD1	TRBJ2-5	TGCAGCGTTGAAAGGGTCACAGGGGCACCAGAGACCCAGTACTTC	CSVERVTGAPETQYF
TRBV20-1	NA	TRBD2	TRBJ2-2	TGCAGTGTTGGGGCTAGCGGGAGGGTCGGGGAGCTGTTTTTT	CSVGASGRVGELFF
TRBV18	NA	NA	TRBJ1-1	TGTGCCAGCTCACCAATTCGTAACACTGAAGCTTTCTTT	CASSPIRNTEAFF
TRBV11-2	NA	NA	TRBJ1-3	TGTGCCAGCACCATAGATGGAGGCCTCCTGGGGGGAAACACCATATATTTT	CASTIDGGLLGGNTIYF
TRBV5-1	many	TRBD1	TRBJ1-3	TGCGCCAGCAGCCACAGGGGAGGGAATTCTGGAAACACCATATATTTT	CASSHRGGNSGNTIYF
TRBV11-3	few	TRBD2	TRBJ2-1	TGTGCCAGCAGCCCACTAGCGGGAGTGGACAATGAGCAGTTCTTC	CASSPLAGVDNEQFF
TRBV6-1	NA	NA	TRBJ1-1	TGTGCCAGCAGTGTAGGGGGAGGGAACACTGAAGCTTTCTTT	CASSVGGGNTEAFF
TRBV4-2	NA	TRBD2	TRBJ2-1	TGTGCCAGCAGCCAAGACAGCGGGAACTACAATGAGCAGTTCTTC	CASSQDSGNYNEQFF
TRBV20-1	many	NA	TRBJ2-3	TGCAGTGCTCTGGGCCCCCCAGATACGCAGTATTTT	CSALGPPDTQYF
TRBV29-1	NA	TRBD2	TRBJ2-7	TGCAGCGTGGGACTAGCGGGAGGGCCCGACGAGCAGTACTTC	CSVGLAGGPDEQYF
TRBV10-3	many	TRBD2	TRBJ2-5	TGTGCCATCAGTGTTTCTTTAGCGGGAGTGGAGACCCAGTACTTC	CAISVSLAGVETQYF
TRBV5-1	NA	NA	TRBJ1-2	TGCGCCAGCAGTTCTGAACAGGAAGGCTACACCTTC	CASSSEQEGYTF
TRBV12-3/TRBV12-4	few	NA	TRBJ2-3	TGTGCCAGCAGTCCTATGGGGCAGACCACAGATACGCAGTATTTT	CASSPMGQTTDTQYF
TRBV6-1	many	NA	TRBJ2-2	TGTGCCAGCAGTCGGACAGCGAACACCGGGGAGCTGTTTTTT	CASSRTANTGELFF
TRBV11-3	few	TRBD2	TRBJ2-3	TGTGCCAGCAGCCTGGCCCGCGGGACTAGCGGGAGAGCGTACACAGATACGCAGTATTTT	CASSLARGTSGRAYTDTQYF
TRBV7-2	few	TRBD1	TRBJ1-1	TGTGCCAGCAGCAACAGGGGGAACACTGAAGCTTTCTTT	CASSNRGNTEAFF
TRBV21-1	NA	NA	TRBJ1-4	TGTGCCAGCAGCAAGGGCTCTGATGGGACAGGGAATAATGAAAAACTGTTTTTT	CASSKGSDGTGNNEKLFF
TRBV5-6	NA	NA	TRBJ2-1	TGTGCCAGCAGCTTGGGGAGGATTAACAATGAGCAGTTCTTC	CASSLGRINNEQFF
TRBV7-9	NA	NA	TRBJ2-2	TGTGCCAGCAGCTTACGCGGCGGCGGGGAGCTGTTTTTT	CASSLRGGGELFF
TRBV14	few	TRBD2	TRBJ2-3	TGTGCCAGCAGCCAAGTGGCGGGAGGGAAGACAGATACGCAGTATTTT	CASSQVAGGKTDTQYF